Following are 21 T cell receptor beta chains from one sample sequenced in a study of cytomegalovirus exposure and HLA in healthy donors. The PCR was carried out with 60 Vbeta primers and 13 Jbeta primers. Clones were read by immunoSEQ multiplex PCR, and TCRdb kept only the in-frame ones, dropping some. In the table there are about 160,000 clones, around 78% of which are singletons. Sequences were obtained from PBMCs. Every receptor here comes from a man in his forties in good health and CMV-seronegative.

For the CDR3, the DNA is TGTGCCAGCAGCTCCCTGACTAGCGGGAGCACAGATACGCAGTATTTT. This gives the protein CASSSLTSGSTDTQYF. The chain carries TRBV5-4 and TRBJ2-3; TRBD2 aligns across 10 bases. The ends lost 3 bases at V and 0 bases at J; junction bases unmatched: 4. The CDR3 spans 16 residues. In germline, CDR1 is SGHNT, CDR2 YYREEE (reference sequence).

V is TRBV27 and J is TRBJ2-5; 12 bases map to TRBD1. From germline, CDR1 is MNHEY and CDR2 SMNVEV (reference sequence). V gave up 6 bases and J gave up 5 bases; unmatched junction bases: 7. There are 15 residues in the CDR3. CDR3 nucleotides: TGTGCCAGCAGCTCTGGGACAGGGGGCTGGGAGACCCAGTACTTC. Translation gives CASSSGTGGWETQYF.

The gene calls are TRBV4-1 and TRBJ2-1, with TRBD2 matching 10 bases. The CDR3 has 18 amino acids. CDR1 and CDR2 from the germline V gene are MGHRA and YSYEKL. The J segment lost 7 bases and the V segment lost 0 bases, leaving 12 bases of the junction unmatched. The CDR3 spells CASSQDPIETSGWNEQFF. DNA of the CDR3: TGCGCCAGCAGCCAAGATCCGATAGAGACTAGCGGGTGGAATGAGCAGTTCTTC.

The chain couples TRBV14 to TRBJ2-1, with 11 positions matching TRBD2. Trimming at V came to 5 bases and at J to 10 bases, leaving 13 bases not matched to a gene. The CDR3 has 16 amino acids. Germline V gives CDR1 SGHDN, CDR2 FVKESK. CDR3 sequence (DNA): TGTGCCAGCAGCGTTAATCCTAGCGGGAGGTCTTACGAGCAGTTCTTC. Translation: CASSVNPSGRSYEQFF.

This chain connects TRBV9 to TRBJ2-1; TRBD2 agrees at 13 bases. The junction had 7 bases not matched to a gene; V was cut back by 0 bases and J by 7 bases. The V gene's germline CDR1 is SGDLS and CDR2 YYNGEE. This CDR3 has 17 amino acids. CDR3 bases: TGTGCCAGCAGCGTAGGGGGTGGACTAGCGGGAGTAAATGAGCAGTTCTTC. Its translation: CASSVGGGLAGVNEQFF.

The chain couples TRBV2 to TRBJ2-6, with 8 positions matching TRBD1. In germline, CDR1 is SNHLY, CDR2 FYNNEI. V was clipped by 5 bases and J by 0 bases; unmatched bases: 3. The CDR3 is made up of 16 amino acids. CDR3 sequence: CASSRDRNSGANVLTF. CDR3 in DNA: TGTGCCAGCAGTCGGGACAGGAACTCTGGGGCCAACGTCCTGACTTTC.

The J gene is TRBJ2-5, the V gene TRBV5-1; 9 bases fit TRBD1. The germline V gene encodes CDR1 SGHRS and CDR2 YFSETQ. The CDR3 loop spans 14 amino acids. The V segment lost 4 bases and the J segment 3 bases; nucleotides outside the gene matches: 4. CDR3 bases: TGCGCCAGCAGCCCGGGACAGGGCGAAGAGACCCAGTACTTC. Its translation is CASSPGQGEETQYF.

As regards this clone: One end of the junction does not line up with germline, which may come from a read error. The J gene is TRBJ1-3, the V gene TRBV7-8; D might be TRBD1 (6 bases). The CDR3 is 16 residues long. Per the germline V gene, CDR1 is SGHVS and CDR2 is FQNEAQ. CDR3 nucleotides: TGTGCCGGCAGCCCGTTTGAGGGGGGGCCTGGAAACACCATATATTTT. Protein: CAGSPFEGGPGNTIYF. The full variable domain, completed using reference TRBV7-8 and TRBJ1-3, is GAGVSQSPRYKVAKRGQDVALRCDPISGHVSLFWYQQALGQGPEFLTYFQNEAQLDKSGLPSDRFFAERPEGSVSTLKIQRTQQEDSAVYLCAGSPFEGGPGNTIYFGEGSWLTVV.

This clone has a handful of counts. The chain joins TRBV27 to TRBJ2-3, with D unresolved. Germline CDR1 is MNHEY and CDR2 is SMNVEV (reference sequence). Trimming cost V 5 bases and J 4 bases, with 13 bases left between them. This CDR3 has 14 residues. The CDR3 region has the DNA TGTGCCAGCAGTCCCCGGTTCTACTCAGATACGCAGTATTTT. Protein sequence: CASSPRFYSDTQYF.

The chain is built from TRBV5-1 and TRBJ2-6; TRBD1 is a possible D gene (6 bases). CDR3 length: 17 residues. Germline V lookup: CDR1 SGHRS, CDR2 YFSETQ. Deletions cut 2 bases from V and 2 bases from J, with 14 bases between. CDR3 amino acids: CASSFNRESAGANVLTF. The CDR3 DNA sequence: TGCGCCAGCAGCTTCAACAGGGAGAGCGCTGGGGCCAACGTCCTGACTTTC.

This clone was detected only once. The chain carries TRBV27 and TRBJ2-7; 10 nucleotides line up with TRBD2. V gave up 8 bases and J gave up 4 bases; unmatched junction bases: 8. Per germline, CDR1 MNHEY and CDR2 SMNVEV (reference sequence). There are 14 residues in the CDR3. The DNA for the CDR3 is TGTGCCAGCGCAGGTGGGGGACTAGCGTACGAGCAGTACTTC. It yields the protein CASAGGGLAYEQYF.

The chain uses TRBV5-6 and TRBJ2-5; D perhaps matches TRBD1 (6 bases). The CDR3 runs 17 residues. Germline V lookup: CDR1 SGHDT, CDR2 YYEEEE. Trimming removed 0 bases at V and 3 bases at J, with 18 bases between. DNA for the CDR3: TGTGCCAGCAGCTTGGGGGGTTTGGGGGCCACTAAAGAGACCCAGTACTTC. It encodes CASSLGGLGATKETQYF.

The sample holds a few counts of this clone. This chain links TRBV19 with TRBJ1-2; 9 nucleotides match TRBD1. Trimming took 6 bases from V and 0 from J; bases not matched to a gene: 2. From germline, CDR1 is LNHDA and CDR2 SQIVND (reference sequence). The CDR3 spans 14 residues. This CDR3 is CASRDRGSNYGYTF. CDR3 coding DNA: TGTGCCAGTAGAGACAGGGGGTCTAACTATGGCTACACCTTC.

This clone has more than one count but fewer than ten. The V and J genes are TRBV29-1 and TRBJ1-1; D is undetermined. The CDR3 has 12 residues. V was cut by 5 bases and J by 1 base, with 8 bases left in between. CDR1 and CDR2 (germline): SQVTM, ANQGSEA. This chain's CDR3 is CSVSRGNTEAFF. CDR3 nucleotide sequence: TGCAGCGTTTCACGAGGGAACACTGAAGCTTTCTTT.

This chain connects TRBV27 to TRBJ2-4, with a possible D match to TRBD1 (6 bases). V was cut by 5 bases and J by 8 bases, with 16 bases left in between. Germline lookup yields CDR1 MNHEY and CDR2 SMNVEV (reference sequence). This CDR3 is 14 amino acids long. This chain's CDR3 is CASSLRGMRDIQYF. Here the CDR3 DNA reads TGTGCCAGCAGTCTCAGGGGAATGAGGGACATTCAGTACTTC.

The V and J genes are TRBV5-8 and TRBJ2-7; D possibly corresponds to TRBD1 (6 bases). Between the trimmed V and J ends, which lost 1 base and 2 bases, there was a span of 7 bases. The CDR3 extends over 13 amino acids. Germline CDR1 is SGHTS and CDR2 is YDEGEE. Here the CDR3 reads CASSLTGTYEQYF. DNA for the CDR3: TGTGCCAGCAGCTTGACAGGGACCTACGAGCAGTACTTC.

The gene calls are TRBV5-6 and TRBJ2-5; 10 nucleotides line up with TRBD2. The V and J ends lost 1 base and 5 bases, in that order; junction bases with no gene match: 5. This CDR3 comprises 15 residues. Germline V gene lookup returns CDR1 SGHDT and CDR2 YYEEEE. The CDR3 nucleotides read TGTGCCAGCAGCTTGAAGAGCGGGAGGGGTGAGACCCAGTACTTC. Translated: CASSLKSGRGETQYF.

The chain is built from TRBV18 and TRBJ2-1, with D perhaps matching TRBD2 (6 bases). The CDR3 totals 13 residues. Germline assignment: CDR1 KGHSH and CDR2 LQKENI. The V and J ends lost 3 bases and 7 bases respectively, with 10 bases between them. The CDR3 nucleotides read TGTGCCAGCTCACCGAACCTAGCGAATGAGCAGTTCTTC. It yields the protein CASSPNLANEQFF.

The chain uses TRBV5-5 and TRBJ1-1, with D possibly matching TRBD1 (5 bases). V lost 3 bases, J lost 0 bases, and 12 bases lay in between. The V gene's germline CDR1 is SGHKS and CDR2 YYEKEE (reference sequence). This CDR3 contains 15 residues. As DNA, the CDR3 is TGTGCCAGCAGCTACAGGACGGGCTTGAACACTGAAGCTTTCTTT. This gives the protein CASSYRTGLNTEAFF.

This rearrangement joins TRBV27 to TRBJ2-2; the match to TRBD2 covers 13 bases. The CDR3 is made up of 16 amino acids. V shed 4 bases, J shed 8 bases, and the junction held 7 bases outside the gene matches. From germline, CDR1 is MNHEY and CDR2 SMNVEV (reference sequence). The CDR3 region is CASSWEGLAGLGELFF. CDR3 nucleotide sequence: TGTGCCAGCAGTTGGGAGGGACTAGCGGGACTTGGGGAGCTGTTTTTT.

The V gene is TRBV21-1, the J gene TRBJ2-7; the table assigns TRBD2, which was not confirmed against the DNA. TRBV21-1 is a listed pseudogene. This CDR3 is 20 amino acids long. CDR3 amino acids: CASSKPRGLPGLAPKREQYV. The DNA for the CDR3 is TGTGCCAGCAGCAAACCGCGGGGGCTCCCCGGACTAGCGCCTAAGAGGGAGCAGTACGTC.